A single T cell receptor (beta chain) is shown here with its context. In the study's own analysis: The authors estimated nucleated cell counts from reference gene primer amplification. TCRdb keeps only in-frame clones here, not all; method: immunoSEQ multiplex PCR. The DNA was the basis for D and trimming; V, J and clone size are from that table. The sample lists roughly 120,000 clones; around 80% were seen once. CDR1 and CDR2 from the germline V gene are SGHRS and YFSETQ. The V gene end was trimmed by 4 bases and the J gene end by 4 bases; junction bases not matched to a gene: 3. The CDR3 loop spans 14 amino acids. This sample is part of a study of blood T cell repertoires in COVID-19.

The sample was peripheral blood. V is TRBV5-1 and J is TRBJ1-2; 11 bases align to TRBD1. The clonotype comes from a man in his 70s with acute or convalescent COVID-19. CDR3 sequence reads: CASSLGTGGYGYTF. Here the CDR3 DNA reads TGCGCCAGCAGCCTAGGGACAGGGGGCTATGGCTACACCTTC.